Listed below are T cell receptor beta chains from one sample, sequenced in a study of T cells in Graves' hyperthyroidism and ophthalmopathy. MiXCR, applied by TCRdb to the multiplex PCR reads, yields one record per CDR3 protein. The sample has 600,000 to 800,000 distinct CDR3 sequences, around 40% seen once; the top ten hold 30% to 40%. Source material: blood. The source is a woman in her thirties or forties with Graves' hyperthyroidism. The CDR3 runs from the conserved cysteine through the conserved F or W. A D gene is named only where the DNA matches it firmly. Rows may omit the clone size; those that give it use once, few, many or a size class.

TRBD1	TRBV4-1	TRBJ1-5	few	CASSQERTGGSQPQHF	TGCGCCAGCAGCCAAGAAAGGACAGGGGGCAGTCAGCCCCAGCATTTT
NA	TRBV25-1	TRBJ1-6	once	CASSQGFNPPLHF	TGCGCCAGCAGCCAGGGGTTTAATCCACCCCTCCACTTT
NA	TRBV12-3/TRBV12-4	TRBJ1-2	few	CATQGQGFYGYTF	TGTGCCACCCAGGGGCAGGGGTTCTATGGCTACACCTTC
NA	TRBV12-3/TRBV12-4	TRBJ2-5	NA	CASSVLATQETQYF	TGTGCCAGCAGTGTGCTAGCGACCCAAGAGACCCAGTACTTC
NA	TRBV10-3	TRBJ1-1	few	CAISARVPGLNTEAFF	TGTGCCATCAGTGCAAGAGTCCCGGGACTGAACACTGAAGCTTTCTTT
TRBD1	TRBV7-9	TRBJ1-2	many	CASSFPDRAADGYTF	TGTGCCAGCAGCTTTCCCGACAGGGCGGCGGATGGCTACACCTTC
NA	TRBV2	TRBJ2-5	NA	CASSPQRGEETQYF	TGTGCCAGCAGTCCTCAGCGTGGAGAAGAGACCCAGTACTTC
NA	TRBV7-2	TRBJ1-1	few	CASKAPYSEAFF	TGTGCCAGCAAGGCCCCGTATTCTGAAGCTTTCTTT
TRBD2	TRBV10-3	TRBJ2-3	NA	CAISEPSTSRATDTQYF	TGTGCCATCAGTGAGCCCTCGACTAGCAGGGCGACAGATACGCAGTATTTT
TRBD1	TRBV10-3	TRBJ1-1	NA	CAINGQENTEAFF	TGTGCCATCAACGGACAGGAGAACACTGAAGCTTTCTTT
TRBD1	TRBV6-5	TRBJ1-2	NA	CASSYSDRGEGHTF	TGTGCCAGCAGTTACTCCGACAGGGGAGAAGGCCACACCTTC
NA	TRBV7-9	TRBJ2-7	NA	CASSPAVGLEQYF	TGCGCCAGCAGCCCCGCGGTGGGCCTCGAGCAGTACTTC
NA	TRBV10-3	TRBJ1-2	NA	CAISYYRQDGYTF	TGTGCCATCAGTTATTACCGACAAGATGGCTACACCTTC
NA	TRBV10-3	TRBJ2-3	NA	CAIRTAGYTDTQYF	TGTGCCATCAGGACAGCGGGCTACACAGATACGCAGTATTTT
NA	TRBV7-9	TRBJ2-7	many	CASSSSRINEQYF	TGTGCCAGCAGCTCCTCGAGGATCAACGAGCAGTACTTC
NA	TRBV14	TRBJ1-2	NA	CASSQDRGYYGYTF	TGTGCCAGCAGCCAAGATCGGGGTTACTATGGCTACACCTTC
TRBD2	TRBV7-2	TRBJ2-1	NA	CASSFTSATYNEQFF	TGTGCCAGCAGCTTCACTAGCGCTACCTACAATGAGCAGTTCTTC
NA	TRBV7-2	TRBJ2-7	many	CASSASHSYEQYF	TGTGCCAGCAGCGCCAGCCATTCCTACGAGCAGTACTTC
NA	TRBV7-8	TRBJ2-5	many	CASSPGEKETQYF	TGTGCCAGCAGCCCGGGGGAGAAGGAGACCCAGTACTTC
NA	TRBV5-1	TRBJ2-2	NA	CASSSRGDIGELFF	TGCGCCAGCAGCTCCAGGGGAGACATCGGGGAGCTGTTTTTT
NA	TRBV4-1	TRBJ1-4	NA	CASSQVSLGFREKLFF	TGCGCCAGCAGCCAAGTCTCCTTGGGCTTTCGTGAAAAACTGTTTTTT
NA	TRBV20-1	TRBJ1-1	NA	CSARPLVTRQVWWTEAFF	TGCAGTGCTAGACCGCTAGTGACACGTCAGGTTTGGTGGACTGAAGCTTTCTTT